This T cell receptor beta chain was captured by sequencing in a study of T cells in Graves' hyperthyroidism and ophthalmopathy. This clonotype was seen at least ten times. The CDR3 sequence is 16 residues long. Trimming removed 8 bases from V and 0 bases from J, with 19 bases in between. The TCR beta CDR3 regions underwent amplification using RNA transcripts as the source. When the TCR CDR3 underwent first-round RT-PCR, the HTBI primer set was used. TCRdb reanalysed the multiplex PCR reads using MiXCR and keeps one entry per CDR3 protein. The sample lists 300,000 to 450,000 distinct CDR3 sequences, about 13% occurring once.

Sample: blood. The sequence was obtained from a young man with Graves' hyperthyroidism that later progressed to Graves' ophthalmopathy. This chain uses TRBV12-3 or TRBV12-4 with TRBJ1-1, with unresolved D. DNA of the CDR3: TGTGCCAGCCCCGTACCCGCACAGCCAATGAACACTGAAGCTTTCTTT. Amino acid sequence: CASPVPAQPMNTEAFF.